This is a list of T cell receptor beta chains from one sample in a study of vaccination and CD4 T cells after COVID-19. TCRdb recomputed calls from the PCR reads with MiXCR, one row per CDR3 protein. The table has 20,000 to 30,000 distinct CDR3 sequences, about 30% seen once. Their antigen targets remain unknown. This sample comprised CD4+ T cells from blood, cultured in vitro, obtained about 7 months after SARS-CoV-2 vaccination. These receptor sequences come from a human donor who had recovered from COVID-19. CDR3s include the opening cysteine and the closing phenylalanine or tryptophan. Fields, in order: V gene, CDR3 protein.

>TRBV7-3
CASSPTGWGNEQFF
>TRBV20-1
CSATGTAQPQHF
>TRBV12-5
CASGLVLAGGMETQYF
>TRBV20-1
CSTEGLADTDTQYF
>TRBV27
CASSSIAGTSVSYEQYF
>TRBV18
CASSPRTEFYGYTF
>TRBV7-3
CASSKTGGEADTQYF
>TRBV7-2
CASSPQSSGSRAYF
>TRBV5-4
CASSSGMGQPQHF
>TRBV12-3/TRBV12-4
CASSSRTSGTEAFF
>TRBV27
CASRVLSTDTQYF
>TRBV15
CATSTKREVTDTQYF
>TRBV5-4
CASSFHLDGYTF
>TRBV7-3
CASSLVPSPDNEQFF
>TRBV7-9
CASSLLNSAGGPDTQYF
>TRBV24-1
CATSGGGKQETQYF
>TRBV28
CASRQGGNTEAFF
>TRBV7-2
CASSSDPGYGYTF
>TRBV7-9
CASSYTGTPGNTIYF